The 10 T cell receptor beta chains below all came from one sample that was sequenced in a study of read filtering for tumor transcriptome and immune sequencing. The library was built from roughly 400 ng RNA with molecular barcoded adaptors for alpha/delta and beta/gamma chains. TCRdb reanalysed the reads using MiXCR and keeps one entry per CDR3 protein. This sample carries about 39,000 distinct CDR3 sequences, around 15% of them seen once, and the ten largest clones take 18%. Sequencing was carried out using a population of CD138-negative cells sorted from bone marrow. The receptors stem from a donor aged 40 or over with multiple myeloma.

Many counts were recorded for this clonotype. The CDR3 DNA reads as TGCGCCAGCAGCCCCAATACCGGACACGAGCAGTACTTC. This sequence encodes CASSPNTGHEQYF. The chain is built from TRBV5-1 and TRBJ2-7; D is uncertain. V was shortened by 4 bases and J by 5 bases, with 13 bases between the two germline ends. From germline, CDR1 is SGHRS and CDR2 YFSETQ. The CDR3 extends over 13 amino acids.

This clonotype was seen at least ten times. The chain carries TRBV7-9 and TRBJ2-1; 12 bases agree with TRBD1. J gave up 8 bases and V 1 base, and 6 bases lay outside the gene matches. The CDR3 sequence is 16 residues long. CDR1 is SEHNR, CDR2 FQNEAQ, per germline (reference sequence). The DNA for the CDR3 is TGTGCCAGCAGCTTAGGTGGGACAGGGGGCTGGGATGAGCAGTTCTTC. Residues: CASSLGGTGGWDEQFF.

This clonotype was detected ten times or more. The J gene is TRBJ1-1, the V gene TRBV6-6; no reliable D call. The germline gives CDR1 MNHNY, CDR2 SVGAGI (reference sequence). The CDR3 spans 13 residues. V was shortened by 2 bases and J by 3 bases, with 7 bases between the two germline ends. In nucleotides, the CDR3 is TGTGCCAGCAGTTACGGAAGGGACACTGAAGCTTTCTTT. Residues: CASSYGRDTEAFF.

This clonotype was observed at least ten times. The chain joins TRBV7-9 to TRBJ1-4; no clear D. Germline lookup yields CDR1 SEHNR and CDR2 FQNEAQ (reference sequence). CDR3 length: 14 amino acids. V lost 4 bases to trimming and J lost 8 bases, with 14 bases between them. The chain's CDR3 is CASSSSTSGEKLFF. The CDR3 coding sequence is TGTGCCAGCAGCTCTTCGACCTCGGGGGAAAAACTGTTTTTT.

At least ten counts were recorded for this clonotype. V is TRBV5-1 and J is TRBJ2-7; TRBD1 aligns across 8 bases. The length of the CDR3 is 16 residues. V lost 4 bases, J lost 5 bases, and 14 bases stayed unmatched. Germline lookup yields CDR1 SGHRS and CDR2 YFSETQ. The CDR3 sequence: CASSAGERDRSHEQYF. The DNA of the CDR3 is TGCGCCAGCAGCGCCGGTGAACGGGACAGGTCCCACGAGCAGTACTTC.

To note about this clonotype: A read error likely explains this, since a far larger clone differs by one base. The chain employs TRBV7-9 and TRBJ1-2; D unresolved. Germline V gene lookup returns CDR1 SEHNR and CDR2 FQNEAQ (reference sequence). The V end lost 4 bases, the J end lost 4 bases, and 10 bases lay between the germline ends. This CDR3 region has 13 residues. The CDR3 DNA follows: TGTGCCAGCAGCTCCTCGCTGAGCTATGGCTACACCTTC. Its translation is CASSSSLSYGYTF. Full variable domain (missing parts from reference TRBV7-9 and TRBJ1-2): DTGVSQNPRHKITKRGQNVTFRCDPISEHNRLYWYRQTLGQGPEFLTYFQNEAQLEKSRLLSDRFSAERPKGSFSTLEIQRTEQGDSAMYLCASSSSLSYGYTFGSGTRLTVV.

The chain couples TRBV3-1 to TRBJ2-3; no firm D call. The CDR3 covers 15 residues. Germline V CDR1 and CDR2: LGHDT, YNNKEL (reference sequence). V lost 2 bases to trimming and J lost 4 bases, with 13 bases between them. This CDR3 reads CASSQQTGAPDTQYF. CDR3 coding DNA: TGTGCCAGCAGCCAACAGACCGGCGCACCAGATACGCAGTATTTT.

The table lists this clonotype with many counts. This rearrangement joins TRBV20-1 to TRBJ2-1; TRBD1 is a possible D gene (7 bases). V was cut by 4 bases and J by 6 bases, with 10 bases left in between. The CDR3 is made up of 12 amino acids. Germline loops: CDR1 DFQATT, CDR2 SNEGSKA (reference sequence). CDR3 loop: CSATQGGNEQFF. The CDR3, as DNA: TGCAGTGCTACCCAGGGGGGCAATGAGCAGTTCTTC.

In the case of this clonotype: This likely came from a read error, as a far larger clone is one base away. The V and J genes are TRBV5-1 and TRBJ2-2; D is possibly TRBD1 (5 bases). CDR1 is SGHRS and CDR2 is YFSETQ in the germline V gene. The CDR3 covers 16 residues. CDR3 loop: CASILSDTTNTGELFF. The CDR3 DNA reads as TGTGCCAGCATCCTTTCGGACACGACGAACACCGGGGAGCTGTTTTTT.

The table lists this clonotype with many counts. V usage is TRBV6-4 and J usage is TRBJ2-3; 10 bases are shared with TRBD2. The germline gives CDR1 MRHNA, CDR2 SNTAGT. Trimming removed 6 bases from V and 10 bases from J; junction bases left unmatched: 16. The CDR3 runs 16 residues. CDR3 nucleotides: TGTGCCAGCAGCCGAGATCGAACTAGCGGGGTGCGTTCGCAGTATTTT. Amino acids: CASSRDRTSGVRSQYF.